A selection of T cell receptor beta chains follows, all from one sample in a study of cytomegalovirus exposure and HLA in healthy donors. This table comes from immunoSEQ multiplex PCR, and its TCRdb copy is limited to in-frame clones, with some not included. This table holds under 250,000 clones, 75% to 85% found once. Sequences were obtained from PBMCs. These receptors originate from a woman aged 55-69 years in good health and CMV-seropositive. The CDR3 runs from the conserved cysteine through the conserved F or W. Each record gives: J gene, V gene, D gene, clone size, CDR3 DNA, CDR3 protein. A D gene is named only where the DNA matches it firmly. A clone size is listed for some rows: how often the clone was seen (once, few, many), or a class if it is expanded.

>TRBJ2-5|TRBV9|NA|NA
TGTGCCAGCAGCGTAAGTGGTCAGGGCCAAGAGACCCAGTACTTC
CASSVSGQGQETQYF
>TRBJ2-1|TRBV19|NA|NA
TGTGCCAGTAGTAGGGTCGGGAGCTCCTACAATGAGCAGTTCTTC
CASSRVGSSYNEQFF
>TRBJ2-5|TRBV6-5|TRBD2|NA
TGTGCCAGCAGTTATAGCGGGAGAAGCCAAGAGACCCAGTACTTC
CASSYSGRSQETQYF
>TRBJ1-2|TRBV10-3|TRBD1|NA
TGTGCCATCAGTGACAAGCGGACAGGGGGCTCTAACTATGGCTACACCTTC
CAISDKRTGGSNYGYTF
>TRBJ2-7|TRBV5-1|NA|NA
TGCGCCAGCAGCTCGGACTATCCCTACGAGCAGTACTTC
CASSSDYPYEQYF
>TRBJ1-1|TRBV5-1|TRBD1|NA
TGCGCCAGCAGCCTCGGGACAGGGGGCGATGTCGGCACTGAAGCTTTCTTT
CASSLGTGGDVGTEAFF
>TRBJ2-2|TRBV7-6|TRBD2|NA
TGTGCCAGCAGCTCTAGGGCTAGCGGGACCGGGGAGCTGTTTTTT
CASSSRASGTGELFF
>TRBJ2-3|TRBV28|TRBD2|once
TGTGCCAGCAGTTTCGCCCGCCTAGCGGGAGGGAGGAGTACGCAGTATTTT
CASSFARLAGGRSTQYF
>TRBJ2-3|TRBV6-5|NA|few
TGTGCCAGCAAAGGGGGACCCACAGATACGCAGTATTTT
CASKGGPTDTQYF
>TRBJ1-4|TRBV6-1|TRBD1|few
TGTGCCAGCGGCCGGGACAGGGGTCGTGAAAAACTGTTTTTT
CASGRDRGREKLFF
>TRBJ2-5|TRBV7-9|TRBD1|NA
TGTGCCAGCAGCTCAGGGGGGACCCAGTACTTC
CASSSGGTQYF
>TRBJ2-5|TRBV6-6|TRBD2|once
TGTGCCAGTGGTCCGGGAGGGGAGACCCAGTACTTC
CASGPGGETQYF
>TRBJ1-2|TRBV19|NA|NA
TGTGCCAGTAGTTTCGCAGCCGGGACATCTGGCTACACCTTC
CASSFAAGTSGYTF
>TRBJ2-7|TRBV6-5|TRBD1|once
TGTGCCAGCAGGAGTACTCCGGGACAGGGCTACGAGCAGTACTTC
CASRSTPGQGYEQYF
>TRBJ2-5|TRBV5-6|TRBD2|NA
TGTGCCAGCAGCTTGGGGTCTAGCGGCCTCCAAGAGACCCAGTACTTC
CASSLGSSGLQETQYF
>TRBJ2-5|TRBV7-3|TRBD2|NA
TGTGCCAGCTCCCTGACTAGCTACTTTTTTCAAGAGACCCAGTACTTC
CASSLTSYFFQETQYF
>TRBJ2-7|TRBV5-1|TRBD2|NA
TGCGCCAGCAGCTTTTTAACCCGGACTAGCGGGAGGCACTCCTACGAGCAGTACTTC
CASSFLTRTSGRHSYEQYF
>TRBJ1-2|TRBV5-1|NA|NA
TGCGCCAGCACAAGGGAGGAGTCAGGCCATGGCTACACCTTC
CASTREESGHGYTF
>TRBJ2-2|TRBV18|NA|NA
TGTGCCAGCTCCCCCGACAGGAACACCGGGGAGCTGTTTTTT
CASSPDRNTGELFF
>TRBJ2-1|TRBV5-1|TRBD1|NA
TGCGCCAGCAGACTCCGACAGGGGCCGACCTACAATGAGCAGTTCTTC
CASRLRQGPTYNEQFF
>TRBJ2-5|TRBV11-1|TRBD2|NA
TGTGCCAGCAGCCTTCCGGGACTAGCGGCTGAGGAGGCCCAGTACTTC
CASSLPGLAAEEAQYF
>TRBJ2-7|TRBV19|NA|NA
TGTGCCAGTAGTATCACCTCGACGGGTTTTAACGAGCAGTACTTC
CASSITSTGFNEQYF
>TRBJ1-2|TRBV2|TRBD1|NA
TGTGCCAGCAGTAACGGACAGGGGCTCGGTGGCTACACCTTC
CASSNGQGLGGYTF
>TRBJ1-1|TRBV18|TRBD1|NA
TGTGCCAGCTCACCACCGATGGGACAGGGGAACACTGAAGCTTTCTTT
CASSPPMGQGNTEAFF
>TRBJ1-3|TRBV7-9|NA|NA
TGTTCCAGCAGCGCCACAGGTCTCTCTGGAAACACCATATATTTT
CSSSATGLSGNTIYF
>TRBJ1-2|TRBV18|TRBD1|NA
TGTGCCAGCTCACCACCGGGAAGGGGGCGGAGCTATGGCTACACCTTC
CASSPPGRGRSYGYTF
>TRBJ2-5|TRBV2|NA|NA
TGTGCCAGCAGTGTGACGGACTCGGAGACCCAGTACTTC
CASSVTDSETQYF
>TRBJ2-7|TRBV6-1|NA|once
TGTGCCAGCAGTGAAGCCCTCTCCCCCAGGCGACAGATCAGCTCCTACGAGCAGTACTTC
CASSEALSPRRQISSYEQYF
>TRBJ2-7|TRBV5-1|TRBD2|NA
TGCGCCAGCAGCATAACGACTAGCGGGAGCTCCTACGAGCAGTACTTC
CASSITTSGSSYEQYF
>TRBJ2-7|TRBV7-9|NA|NA
TGTGCCAGCAGCTTAGACAGGGTAGGGGACGAGCAGTACTTC
CASSLDRVGDEQYF
>TRBJ2-1|TRBV6-5|TRBD1|NA
TGTGCCAGCAGCCCACAGGGGAGTTACAATGAGCAGTTCTTC
CASSPQGSYNEQFF
>TRBJ2-7|TRBV10-2|NA|NA
TGCGCCAGCAGTGAGTCGTTGTCAGAAACCTACGAGCAGTACTTC
CASSESLSETYEQYF
>TRBJ1-2|TRBV19|TRBD1|NA
TGTGCCAGTAAGGCCTTGGACAGGGAAGGGGATGGCTACACCTTC
CASKALDREGDGYTF
>TRBJ2-3|TRBV7-6|NA|NA
TGTGCCAGCAGCTCCTTAAGGGGGTCCGGCACAGATACGCAGTATTTT
CASSSLRGSGTDTQYF
>TRBJ1-1|TRBV11-2|NA|NA
TGTGCCAGCAGCTTAGTCCGGAACCCAGGAGCTTTCTTT
CASSLVRNPGAFF
>TRBJ2-1|TRBV10-3|TRBD2|NA
TGTGCCATCAGTGGGGGGGGGACTAGCGGTAACAATGAGCAGTTCTTC
CAISGGGTSGNNEQFF
>TRBJ1-2|TRBV6-5|NA|NA
TGTGCCAGCAGTTACGGAGTAGGCCGAGACTATGGCTACACCTTC
CASSYGVGRDYGYTF
>TRBJ2-7|TRBV10-2|TRBD2|NA
TGCGCCAGCAGCGGGGGGTGGAGCTCCTACGAGCAGTACTTC
CASSGGWSSYEQYF
>TRBJ1-3|TRBV21-1|NA|NA
TGTGCCACCAGCCGGGAGACGAAACCCTGTCCCTCTGGAAACACCATATATTTT
CATSRETKPCPSGNTIYF
>TRBJ1-2|TRBV7-9|TRBD1|NA
TGTGCCAGCAGCTTAATAGGGGGCGCATATGGCTACACCTTC
CASSLIGGAYGYTF
>TRBJ1-1|TRBV7-9|TRBD1|few
TGTGCCAGCAGCTTATACGACAGGGGAGAAGCTTTCTTT
CASSLYDRGEAFF
>TRBJ1-3|TRBV7-2|TRBD1|NA
TGTGCCACAGGGACAGCTGGAAACACCATATATTTT
CATGTAGNTIYF
>TRBJ2-3|TRBV10-3|TRBD2|NA
TGTGCCATCAGTGACATAGCGGGAGGGGTCCCAGATACGCAGTATTTT
CAISDIAGGVPDTQYF
>TRBJ2-1|TRBV28|TRBD2|NA
TGTGCCAGCACCTACCGGAGGGAGGGACGGAATGAGCAGTTCTTC
CASTYRREGRNEQFF
>TRBJ1-4|TRBV5-1|TRBD1|NA
TGCGCCAGCAGCTCGACAGGGGAGGTGACCGAAAAACTGTTTTTT
CASSSTGEVTEKLFF
>TRBJ2-5|TRBV5-1|NA|few
TGCGCCAGCAGCCCGGGTCGCAGTGATGAGACCCAGTACTTC
CASSPGRSDETQYF
>TRBJ2-2|TRBV5-1|TRBD2|NA
TGCGCCAGCAGCCGTTTACTAGCGGGAGGGACGGCCGGGGAGCTGTTTTTT
CASSRLLAGGTAGELFF
>TRBJ2-5|TRBV5-6|TRBD2|once
TGTGCCAGCAGCTCCACCCTGACTAGCGGGAGGGCCCGGGAGACCCAGTACTTC
CASSSTLTSGRARETQYF
>TRBJ2-1|TRBV10-3|TRBD2|NA
TGTGCATGGACTAGCGGACGCAGAGGGGCTTATGAGCAGTTCTTC
CAWTSGRRGAYEQFF
>TRBJ2-7|TRBV5-4|TRBD2|once
TGTGCCAGCAGCCCGGGGGGGCTAGCGGCAGTCTACGAGCAGTACTTC
CASSPGGLAAVYEQYF
>TRBJ2-1|TRBV25-1|TRBD2|NA
TGTGCCAGCACTCGGGGGGGGTCCTACAATGAGCAGTTCTTC
CASTRGGSYNEQFF
>TRBJ2-2|TRBV5-4|TRBD2|NA
TGTGCCAGCAGCTTGAGGCTAGCGGGAGCGAACGGGGAGCTGTTTTTT
CASSLRLAGANGELFF
>TRBJ2-3|TRBV6-1|NA|NA
TGTGCCAGCAGTGGGGGGGTTTTGAGGACAGATACGCAGTATTTT
CASSGGVLRTDTQYF
>TRBJ2-1|TRBV27|TRBD2|NA
TGTGCCAGCAGTTTCGCCCTAGCGGGAGGGTCTGAGCAGTTCTTC
CASSFALAGGSEQFF
>TRBJ2-5|TRBV5-1|NA|NA
TGCGCCAGCAGCTTGGACAGGCAAGAGACCCAGTACTTC
CASSLDRQETQYF
>TRBJ1-4|TRBV7-9|NA|NA
TGTTCCAGCAGCTTAGCTCCAGGGACTAATGAAAAACTGTTTTTT
CSSSLAPGTNEKLFF
>TRBJ1-1|TRBV5-1|TRBD1|NA
TGCGCCAGCAGCCTAGAGGGGAAGGGGGCGATGAACACTGAAGCTTTCTTT
CASSLEGKGAMNTEAFF
>TRBJ2-1|TRBV2|NA|NA
TGTGCCAGCACGGAGGGGTTGGACAATGAGCAGTTCTTC
CASTEGLDNEQFF
>TRBJ2-5|TRBV7-9|TRBD1|NA
TGTGCCAGCAGCCCCGGGACAGGGGGAGAGACCCAGTACTTC
CASSPGTGGETQYF
>TRBJ1-5|TRBV2|TRBD1|NA
TGTGCCAGCAGAGGGACAGGCAGCAATCAGCCCCAGCATTTT
CASRGTGSNQPQHF